A selection of T cell receptor beta chains follows, all from one sample in a study of PD-1 blockade in classical Hodgkin lymphoma. TCRdb keeps only in-frame clones here, not all; method: immunoSEQ multiplex PCR. Altogether some 22,000 clones are present, around 68% being singletons, with the ten largest covering about a fifth. Source: peripheral blood mononuclear cells (PBMCs), taken at baseline. The origin of the receptors is a human donor with classical Hodgkin lymphoma. Each CDR3 is given without its conserved first and last residue. D genes are given only for firm matches.

V	D	CDR3
TRBV10-3	-	AISVWGCIQSRANVLT
TRBV5-1	TRBD1	ASSSENRGSEQY
TRBV25-1	-	ASSGARANEKLF
TRBV5-8	-	ASSRRIGPSDEQY
TRBV28	TRBD2	ASRRQLAPSSYNEQF
TRBV4-1	TRBD1	ASSHQRDRGWDGYT
TRBV5-4	TRBD1	ASSLAVQTKGTGTQY
TRBV15	-	ATSSRTPNTGELF
TRBV25-1	-	ASSVSGQEGNTIY
TRBV7-2	-	ASSSTGAGSPLH
TRBV27	TRBD2	ASSLSKAGVDTQY
TRBV11-2	-	ASSSEYQTALSSYEQY
TRBV9	-	ASSARDNLWGAF
TRBV5-8	TRBD1	ASSLALSDRALYEQY
TRBV10-3	TRBD1	AISEEGAYGYT
TRBV2	-	ASSRTVYNEQF
TRBV28	-	AAFSIGELF
TRBV19	TRBD2	ASIFQRGAPQY
TRBV5-4	-	ASSLEGRPQETQY
TRBV28	TRBD1	ASSFDRGQADTQY
TRBV4-1	-	ASSPKPGREIYNEQF
TRBV30	-	AWKGQGNEKLF
TRBV11-2	TRBD1	ASSLVTGTGGRDTQY
TRBV12-2	-	ASRPSTRRDPAGHEQY
TRBV10-3	-	AISDGSGYNEQF
TRBV5-4	-	ASSLEGVWETQY
TRBV6-4	TRBD1	ASDPPGTDRETQY
TRBV7-8	TRBD1	ASSLRTGLLGDTEAF
TRBV7-9	TRBD1	ASSLAGTGETGELF
TRBV19	TRBD1	ASSDRGQPQH
TRBV4-2	-	ASSQNPKVRHEQF
TRBV29-1	-	SVPYTDSSYNEQF
TRBV5-1	-	ASSSRYEQY
TRBV7-9	TRBD2	ASSRVGTTSGVETQY
TRBV18	-	ASSPGPSSGNTIY
TRBV18	-	ASSPPGWLDQETQY